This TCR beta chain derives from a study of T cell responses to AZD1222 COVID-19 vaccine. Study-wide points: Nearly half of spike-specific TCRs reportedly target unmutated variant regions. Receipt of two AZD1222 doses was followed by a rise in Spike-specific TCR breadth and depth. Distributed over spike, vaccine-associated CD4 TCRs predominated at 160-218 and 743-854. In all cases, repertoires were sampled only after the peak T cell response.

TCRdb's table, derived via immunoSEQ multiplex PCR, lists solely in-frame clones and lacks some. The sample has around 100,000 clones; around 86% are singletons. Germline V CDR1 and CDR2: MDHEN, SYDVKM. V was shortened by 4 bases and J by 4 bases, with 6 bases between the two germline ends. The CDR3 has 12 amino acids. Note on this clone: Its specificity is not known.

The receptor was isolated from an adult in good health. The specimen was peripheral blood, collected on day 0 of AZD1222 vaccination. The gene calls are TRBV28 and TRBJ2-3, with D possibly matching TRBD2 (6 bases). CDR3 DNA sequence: TGTGCCAGCAGTTGGGGGGCAGATACGCAGTATTTT. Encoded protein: CASSWGADTQYF.